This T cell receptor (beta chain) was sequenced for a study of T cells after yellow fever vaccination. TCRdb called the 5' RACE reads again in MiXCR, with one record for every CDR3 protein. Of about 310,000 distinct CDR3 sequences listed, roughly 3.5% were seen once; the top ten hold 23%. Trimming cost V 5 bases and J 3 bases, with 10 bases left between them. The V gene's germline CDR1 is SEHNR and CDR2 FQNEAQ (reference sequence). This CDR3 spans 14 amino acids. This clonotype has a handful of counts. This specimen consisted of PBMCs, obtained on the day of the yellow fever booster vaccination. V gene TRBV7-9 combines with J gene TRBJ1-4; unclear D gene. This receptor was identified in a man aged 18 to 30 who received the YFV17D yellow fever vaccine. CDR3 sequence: CASSKSVANEKLFF. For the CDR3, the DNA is TGTGCCAGCAGCAAGTCCGTTGCTAATGAAAAACTGTTTTTT. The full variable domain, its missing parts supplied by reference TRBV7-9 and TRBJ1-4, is DTGVSQNPRHKITKRGQNVTFRCDPISEHNRLYWYRQTLGQGPEFLTYFQNEAQLEKSRLLSDRFSAERPKGSFSTLEIQRTEQGDSAMYLCASSKSVANEKLFFGSGTQLSVL.